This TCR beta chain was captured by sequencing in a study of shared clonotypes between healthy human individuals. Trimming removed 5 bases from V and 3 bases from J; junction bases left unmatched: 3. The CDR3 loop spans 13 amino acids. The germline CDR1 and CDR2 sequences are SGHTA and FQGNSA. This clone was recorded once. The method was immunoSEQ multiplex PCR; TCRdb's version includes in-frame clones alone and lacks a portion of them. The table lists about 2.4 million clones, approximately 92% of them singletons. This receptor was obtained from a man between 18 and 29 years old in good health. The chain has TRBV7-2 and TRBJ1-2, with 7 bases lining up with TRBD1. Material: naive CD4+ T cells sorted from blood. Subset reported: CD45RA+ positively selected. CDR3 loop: CASSQGGDYGYTF. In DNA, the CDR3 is TGTGCCAGCAGCCAGGGGGGTGACTATGGCTACACCTTC.